The 21 T cell receptor beta chains below were found in one sample sequenced in a study of blood T cell repertoires in COVID-19. Generated by immunoSEQ multiplex PCR, the TCRdb table keeps only in-frame clones and is missing some. The sample has a few hundred thousand clones, 85% to 90% seen once. Sequenced: PBMCs or T cells enriched from blood (not recorded which). The receptors were sampled from a woman aged 18-29 years with acute COVID-19.

Comments on this clone: One end of the junction does not line up with germline, which may come from a read error. The gene calls are TRBV25-1 and TRBJ2-7; 9 bases map to TRBD2. CDR1 and CDR2 from the germline V gene are MGHDK and SYGVNS. The CDR3 totals 15 residues. DNA of the CDR3: TGTGCCAGCAGTGAATTCGGGACTAGCCCTTCCTACTTGAACTTC. Amino acids: CASSEFGTSPSYLNF.

The rearrangement uses TRBV6-1 and TRBJ2-2; TRBD1 matches 8 bases. V lost 3 bases and J lost 3; bases outside the gene matches: 6. CDR1 and CDR2 (germline): MNHNS, SASEGT. CDR3 size: 16 residues. CDR3 protein: CASSDPGGFYTGELFF. For the CDR3, the DNA is TGTGCCAGCAGTGATCCAGGGGGCTTTTACACCGGGGAGCTGTTTTTT.

The chain employs TRBV7-9 and TRBJ1-6; TRBD1 is a possible D gene (5 bases). From germline, CDR1 is SEHNR and CDR2 FQNEAQ (reference sequence). With 5 bases removed from V and 12 bases from J, the gap between germline ends came to 14 bases. CDR3 size: 13 residues. The CDR3 DNA reads TGTGCCAGCAGCCAAGACGCGGGGGGACCCCTCCACTTT. Translated: CASSQDAGGPLHF. The whole variable domain, filled in from reference TRBV7-9 and TRBJ1-6, reads DTGVSQNPRHKITKRGQNVTFRCDPISEHNRLYWYRQTLGQGPEFLTYFQNEAQLEKSRLLSDRFSAERPKGSFSTLEIQRTEQGDSAMYLCASSQDAGGPLHFGNGTRLTVT.

The V gene is TRBV20-1, the J gene TRBJ2-7, with 8 bases that match TRBD1. The trim removed 6 bases at V and 5 bases at J, leaving 3 bases unmatched. There are 11 residues in the CDR3. The germline V gene encodes CDR1 DFQATT and CDR2 SNEGSKA (reference sequence). CDR3 in DNA: TGCAGTGCCCGGACAGGGAACGAGCAGTACTTC. Its protein product is CSARTGNEQYF.

The gene calls are TRBV27 and TRBJ2-3; 7 positions agree with TRBD2. Germline values: CDR1 MNHEY, CDR2 SMNVEV (reference sequence). The CDR3 consists of 17 residues. Unmatched junction bases numbered 15, after V lost 5 bases and J lost 4 bases. The CDR3 nucleotides read TGTGCCAGCAGTCACCTAGCGGATGCTACGATCGCAGATACGCAGTATTTT. Translation gives CASSHLADATIADTQYF.

This clone was detected once. This chain connects TRBV7-8 to TRBJ1-5; possible D gene TRBD1, 6 bases. Trimming removed 1 base from V and 4 bases from J, with 17 bases in between. The CDR3 is 17 residues long. Looked up from germline, CDR1 is SGHVS and CDR2 is FQNEAQ. CDR3 region: CASSLDQTGPLNQPQHF. CDR3 sequence (DNA): TGTGCCAGCAGCTTAGACCAGACAGGTCCCTTAAATCAGCCCCAGCATTTT.

V is TRBV19 and J is TRBJ1-2; maybe TRBD1 (6 bases). V was clipped by 1 base and J by 7 bases, with 10 bases between them. The CDR3 is made up of 13 amino acids. Looked up from germline, CDR1 is LNHDA and CDR2 is SQIVND (reference sequence). The DNA of the CDR3 is TGTGCCAGTAGTATAGGCGGGGGCGCTGGCTACACCTTC. As protein: CASSIGGGAGYTF.

V gene TRBV28 combines with J gene TRBJ2-7; D uncertain. This CDR3 comprises 14 residues. Germline V lookup: CDR1 MDHEN, CDR2 SYDVKM. Trimming stripped 3 bases from V and 4 bases from J, with 13 bases between. The CDR3 bases are TGTGCCAGCAGTTTTGTGCAGGCCCGATACGAGCAGTACTTC. Amino acid sequence: CASSFVQARYEQYF.

The chain recombines TRBV27 with TRBJ1-4; 7 bases match TRBD1. The germline CDR1 and CDR2 sequences are MNHEY and SMNVEV (reference sequence). The CDR3 consists of 13 residues. V gave up 4 bases and J gave up 8 bases; unmatched junction bases: 4. The CDR3 DNA reads as TGTGCCAGCAGTTCCCGGACAGGCGAAAAACTGTTTTTT. Translating it yields CASSSRTGEKLFF.

The V call is TRBV2, the J call TRBJ2-6, with no clear D. Germline lookup yields CDR1 SNHLY and CDR2 FYNNEI. Trimming cost V 6 bases and J 0 bases, with 18 bases left between them. This CDR3 is built from 18 residues. CDR3 nucleotides: TGTGCCAGCAGCCCATGGGCGCTGGATATCTCTGGGGCCAACGTCCTGACTTTC. Its translation is CASSPWALDISGANVLTF.

This rearrangement joins TRBV6-5 to TRBJ1-5; 7 bases match TRBD1. The CDR3 contains 13 residues. Germline trimming cut 8 bases from V and 5 bases from J; bases unmatched to any gene: 6. Germline loops: CDR1 MNHEY, CDR2 SVGAGI. CDR3 sequence reads: CASGWTGDQPQHF. For the CDR3, the DNA is TGTGCCAGCGGCTGGACAGGAGATCAGCCCCAGCATTTT.

The gene calls are TRBV28 and TRBJ2-7; TRBD1 matches at 9 bases. The germline V gene has CDR1 MDHEN and CDR2 SYDVKM. The CDR3 extends over 14 amino acids. J lost 5 bases, V lost 7 bases, and 9 bases had no gene match. The CDR3: CASKTGDRAHEQYF. CDR3 DNA sequence: TGTGCCAGCAAAACCGGGGACAGGGCTCACGAGCAGTACTTC.

The chain employs TRBV6-1 and TRBJ2-5; 9 bases agree with TRBD2. This CDR3 is built from 18 residues. The V gene's germline CDR1 is MNHNS and CDR2 SASEGT. The trim removed 4 bases at V and 5 bases at J, leaving 17 bases unmatched. This CDR3 reads CASSVGASGEVAGETQYF. The CDR3 bases are TGTGCCAGCAGTGTTGGGGCTAGCGGGGAGGTAGCCGGGGAGACCCAGTACTTC.

The rearrangement joins TRBV7-9 to TRBJ2-5; 11 positions agree with TRBD2. This CDR3 is 16 amino acids long. Unmatched junction bases numbered 4, after V lost 4 bases and J lost 0 bases. In germline, CDR1 is SEHNR, CDR2 FQNEAQ (reference sequence). Here the CDR3 reads CASSSGTSGDQETQYF. In nucleotides, the CDR3 is TGTGCCAGCAGCTCCGGGACTAGCGGAGACCAAGAGACCCAGTACTTC.

V and J are TRBV5-1 and TRBJ2-3; 7 bases match TRBD2. Germline V gene sequence: CDR1 SGHRS, CDR2 YFSETQ. CDR3 length equals 14 residues. V trimming: 7 bases; J trimming: 4 bases; junction bases outside the gene matches: 9. The CDR3 spells CASGSGIGADTQYF. The CDR3 coding sequence is TGCGCCAGCGGGAGCGGGATTGGGGCAGATACGCAGTATTTT.

The CDR3 region has the DNA TGCGCCAGCAGCGCCGCCTGGACACAGAACACTGAAGCTTTCTTT. Protein sequence: CASSAAWTQNTEAFF. This chain connects TRBV5-1 to TRBJ1-1, with D tentatively TRBD1 (5 bases). Looked up from germline, CDR1 is SGHRS and CDR2 is YFSETQ. The CDR3 is 15 amino acids. V was clipped by 4 bases and J by 1 base, with 14 bases between them. The whole variable domain, filled in from reference TRBV5-1 and TRBJ1-1, reads KAGVTQTPRYLIKTRGQQVTLSCSPISGHRSVSWYQQTPGQGLQFLFEYFSETQRNKGNFPGRFSGRQFSNSRSEMNVSTLELGDSALYLCASSAAWTQNTEAFFGQGTRLTVV.

This chain connects TRBV18 to TRBJ1-1, with D unresolved. Trimming cost V 2 bases and J 1 base, with 11 bases left between them. Germline loops: CDR1 KGHSH, CDR2 LQKENI. The CDR3 extends over 15 amino acids. The CDR3 bases are TGTGCCAGCTCACCAAACGGGGTTGGGAACACTGAAGCTTTCTTT. Residues: CASSPNGVGNTEAFF. The variable domain in full, completed from reference TRBV18 and TRBJ1-1, reads NAGVMQNPRHLVRRRGQEARLRCSPMKGHSHVYWYRQLPEEGLKFMVYLQKENIIDESGMPKERFSAEFPKEGPSILRIQQVVRGDSAAYFCASSPNGVGNTEAFFGQGTRLTVV.

This chain connects TRBV29-1 to TRBJ2-7, with 8 bases that match TRBD2. Germline CDR1 is SQVTM and CDR2 is ANQGSEA. The CDR3 has 15 residues. The J segment lost 3 bases and the V segment lost 1 base, leaving 8 bases of the junction unmatched. The CDR3 sequence is CSVEALAGGVYEQYF. DNA of the CDR3: TGCAGCGTTGAAGCCCTAGCGGGTGGGGTCTACGAGCAGTACTTC.

The chain couples TRBV10-2 to TRBJ2-5, with D possibly being TRBD2 (6 bases). Trimming removed 9 bases from V and 1 base from J, with 15 bases in between. CDR3 length: 14 amino acids. Per germline, CDR1 WSHSY and CDR2 SAAADI. The CDR3 sequence: CASSSGPFQETQYF. The CDR3 nucleotides read TGCGCCAGTTCGAGCGGGCCATTCCAAGAGACCCAGTACTTC.

This clone was observed a few times. CDR3 coding DNA: TGTGCCAGCAGCAAAGCTTCAACAGGGGGTCCCTACGAGCAGTACTTC. Protein sequence: CASSKASTGGPYEQYF. V is TRBV21-1 and J is TRBJ2-7; the table assigns TRBD1, which was not confirmed against the DNA. TRBV21-1 is annotated as a pseudogene. The length of the CDR3 is 16 residues.

The CDR3 region is CASGSGTNPNEQYF. In DNA form, the CDR3 reads TGTGCCAGCGGATCCGGGACTAATCCTAACGAGCAGTACTTC. The chain joins TRBV27 to TRBJ2-7, with 7 bases that match TRBD2. Germline CDR1 reads MNHEY; CDR2 reads SMNVEV (reference sequence). The CDR3 spans 14 residues. V trimming: 8 bases; J trimming: 5 bases; junction bases outside the gene matches: 12.